These T cell receptor beta chains were read from a single sample in a study of T cells in Graves' hyperthyroidism and ophthalmopathy. MiXCR was run by TCRdb on the multiplex PCR reads, yielding one entry per CDR3 protein. The data show roughly 660,000 distinct CDR3 sequences, 17% seen once. The sample comprised blood. All receptors derive from a man aged 45 to 65 with Graves' hyperthyroidism. CDR3s leave out the opening cysteine and the closing phenylalanine or tryptophan. Only part of the rows carry a size: once, few, many, or a class if the clone is expanded.

clone size | V gene | CDR3 length | CDR3 protein
NA | TRBV15 | 14 | ATSRPLGGLNTEAF
few | TRBV19 | 16 | ASPPPAGANPMNTEAF
few | TRBV4-1 | 12 | ASSQGAHLYGYT
NA | TRBV6-1 | 11 | ASSGRDNEKLF
many | TRBV7-8 | 13 | ASSSTGLLNTEAF
NA | TRBV30 | 13 | AWSVAPGQRYGYT
many | TRBV18 | 12 | ASSPRTGNNEQF
many | TRBV28 | 15 | ASSFFRQGGGLYEQY
many | TRBV7-9 | 12 | ASSDSNSGNTIY
few | TRBV28 | 10 | ASPSWTGELF
few | TRBV6-1 | 12 | ASSTPGANEKLF
few | TRBV12-5 | 14 | ASGLVKVPITYTQY
many | TRBV6-1 | 12 | ASSFLDLPGEAF
many | TRBV28 | 15 | ASSLQLAEGSTDTQY
NA | TRBV30 | 13 | AWSSNRALVYGYT
many | TRBV11-2 | 12 | ASSFQSTEGELF